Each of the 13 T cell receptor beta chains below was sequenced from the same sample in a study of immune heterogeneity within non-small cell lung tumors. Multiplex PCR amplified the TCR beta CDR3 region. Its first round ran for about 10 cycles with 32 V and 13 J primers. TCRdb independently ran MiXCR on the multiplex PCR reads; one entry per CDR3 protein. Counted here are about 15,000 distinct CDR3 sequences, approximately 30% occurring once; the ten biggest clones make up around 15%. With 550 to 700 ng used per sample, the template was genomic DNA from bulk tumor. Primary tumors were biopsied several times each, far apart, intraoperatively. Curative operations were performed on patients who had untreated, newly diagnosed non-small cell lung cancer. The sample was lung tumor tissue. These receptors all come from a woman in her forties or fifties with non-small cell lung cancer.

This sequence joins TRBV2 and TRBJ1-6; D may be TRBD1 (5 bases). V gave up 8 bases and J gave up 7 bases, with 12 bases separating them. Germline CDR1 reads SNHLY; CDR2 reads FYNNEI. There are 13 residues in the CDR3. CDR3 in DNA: TGTGCCAGCCGTGGGGGGAGGAATTCACCCCTCCACTTT. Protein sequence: CASRGGRNSPLHF.

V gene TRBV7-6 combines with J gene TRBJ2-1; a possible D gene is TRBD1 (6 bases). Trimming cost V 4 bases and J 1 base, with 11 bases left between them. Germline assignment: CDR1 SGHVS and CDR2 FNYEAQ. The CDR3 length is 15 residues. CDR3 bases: TGTGCCAGCAGCTCATACAGGGCATCCTACAATGAGCAGTTCTTC. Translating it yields CASSSYRASYNEQFF.

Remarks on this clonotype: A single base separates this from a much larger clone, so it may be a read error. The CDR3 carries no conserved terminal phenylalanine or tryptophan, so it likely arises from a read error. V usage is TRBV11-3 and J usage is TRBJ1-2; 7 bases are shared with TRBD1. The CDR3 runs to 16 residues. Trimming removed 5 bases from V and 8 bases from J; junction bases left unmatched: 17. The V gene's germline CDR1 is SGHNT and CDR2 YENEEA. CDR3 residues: CASSHKGEGAMSGYTL. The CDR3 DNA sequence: TGTGCCAGCAGCCACAAAGGAGAGGGGGCTATGTCCGGCTACACCCTC.

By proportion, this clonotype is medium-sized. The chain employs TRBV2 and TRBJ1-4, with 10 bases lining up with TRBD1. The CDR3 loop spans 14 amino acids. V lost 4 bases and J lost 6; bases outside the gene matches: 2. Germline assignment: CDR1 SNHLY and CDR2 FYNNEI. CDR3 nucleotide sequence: TGTGCCAGCAGTGGAGGGACAGGGGATGAAAAACTGTTTTTT. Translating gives CASSGGTGDEKLFF.

The CDR3 region has the DNA TGTGCCAGCAGCCAATTTTGGGGACAGGATGAAAAACTGTTTTTT. Its protein product is CASSQFWGQDEKLFF. V is TRBV3-1 and J is TRBJ1-4, with 8 bases aligning to TRBD1. CDR3 length: 15 residues. The ends lost 2 bases at V and 6 bases at J; junction bases unmatched: 5. Germline V gene data show CDR1 as LGHDT and CDR2 as YNNKEL (reference sequence).

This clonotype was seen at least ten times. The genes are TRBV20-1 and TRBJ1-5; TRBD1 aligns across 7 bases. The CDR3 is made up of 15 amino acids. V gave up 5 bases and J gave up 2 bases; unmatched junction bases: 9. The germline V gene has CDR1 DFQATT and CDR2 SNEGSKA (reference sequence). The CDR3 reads CSASSPTGRNQPQHF. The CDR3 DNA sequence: TGCAGTGCTTCCTCCCCGACAGGGCGCAATCAGCCCCAGCATTTT.

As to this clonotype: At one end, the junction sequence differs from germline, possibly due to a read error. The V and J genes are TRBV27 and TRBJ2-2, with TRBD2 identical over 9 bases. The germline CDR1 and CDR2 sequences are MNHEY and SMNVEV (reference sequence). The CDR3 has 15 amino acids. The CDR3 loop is CAGSGGGAGTGELFF. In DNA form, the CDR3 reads TGTGCCGGCAGTGGCGGGGGGGCCGGCACCGGGGAGCTGTTTTTT.

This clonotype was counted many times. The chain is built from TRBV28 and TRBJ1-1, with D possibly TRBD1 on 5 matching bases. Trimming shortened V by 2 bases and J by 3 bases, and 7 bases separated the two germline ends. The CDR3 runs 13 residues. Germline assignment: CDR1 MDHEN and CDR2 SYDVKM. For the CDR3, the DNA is TGTGCCAGCAGTTTAGACAGATACACTGAAGCTTTCTTT. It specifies CASSLDRYTEAFF.

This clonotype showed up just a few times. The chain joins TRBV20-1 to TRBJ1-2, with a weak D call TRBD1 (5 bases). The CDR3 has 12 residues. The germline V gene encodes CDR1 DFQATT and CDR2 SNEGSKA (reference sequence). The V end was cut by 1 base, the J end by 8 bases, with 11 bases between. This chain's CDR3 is CSARAGSEGYTF. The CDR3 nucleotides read TGCAGTGCTAGAGCAGGGAGCGAGGGCTACACCTTC.

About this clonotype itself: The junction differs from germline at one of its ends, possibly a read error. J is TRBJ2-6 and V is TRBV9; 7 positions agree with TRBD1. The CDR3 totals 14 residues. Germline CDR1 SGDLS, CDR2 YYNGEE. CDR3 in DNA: TGTGCCAGCAGCGTAGAAACAGGGGTCAACGTCCTGACTTTC. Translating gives CASSVETGVNVLTF. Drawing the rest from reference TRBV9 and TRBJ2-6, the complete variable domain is DSGVTQTPKHLITATGQRVTLRCSPRSGDLSVYWYQQSLDQGLQFLIQYYNGEERAKGNILERFSAQQFPDLHSELNLSSLELGDSALYFCASSVETGVNVLTFGAGSRLTVL.

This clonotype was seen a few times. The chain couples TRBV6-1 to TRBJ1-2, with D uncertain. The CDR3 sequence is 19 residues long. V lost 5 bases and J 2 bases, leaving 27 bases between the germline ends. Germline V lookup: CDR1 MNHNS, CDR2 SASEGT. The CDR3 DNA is TGTGCCAGCAGTCCTACGGGCAATAGTCCCGGCCTCGGGAACTATGGCTACACCTTC. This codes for CASSPTGNSPGLGNYGYTF.

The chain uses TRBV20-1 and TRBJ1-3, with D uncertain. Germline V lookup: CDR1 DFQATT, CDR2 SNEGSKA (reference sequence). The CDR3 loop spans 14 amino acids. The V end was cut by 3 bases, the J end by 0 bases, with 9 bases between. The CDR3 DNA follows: TGCAGTGCTAGGGCAGGCTACTCTGGAAACACCATATATTTT. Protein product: CSARAGYSGNTIYF.

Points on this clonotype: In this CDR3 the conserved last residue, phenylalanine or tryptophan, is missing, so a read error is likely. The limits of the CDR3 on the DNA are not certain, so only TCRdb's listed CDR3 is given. The CDR3 region is CASSPQGGTEALL. The chain recombines TRBV18 with TRBJ1-1. 13 amino acids form the CDR3, both terminal residues included. Germline V gives CDR1 KGHSH, CDR2 LQKENI.